This is a list of T cell receptor beta chains from one sample in a study of shared clonotypes between healthy human individuals. The protocol was immunoSEQ multiplex PCR, while the TCRdb copy is restricted to in-frame clones and leaves out a portion. This repertoire shows over a million clones, 65% to 80% found once; its top ten account for about 1.4%. Sequenced: memory CD4+ T cells sorted from blood. These receptors all come from a man between 18 and 35 years old in good health. CDR3s include the opening cysteine and the closing phenylalanine or tryptophan. Fields, in order: V gene, J gene, clone size, D gene, CDR3 protein, CDR3 DNA. The D gene is left open where the match is weak. Not all rows give a size; the values are once, few, many and, for expanded clones, a class.

V: TRBV27; J: TRBJ2-7; size: -; D: TRBD2; CDR3: CASSRALTSVSYEQYF; DNA: TGTGCCAGCAGTCGAGCCCTAACTAGCGTCTCCTACGAGCAGTACTTC
V: TRBV11-2; J: TRBJ1-3; size: -; D: -; CDR3: CASSPRGGSGNTIYF; DNA: TGTGCCAGCAGCCCCCGTGGGGGCTCTGGAAACACCATATATTTT
V: TRBV9; J: TRBJ2-7; size: -; D: -; CDR3: CASSVAPVGAKLPYEQYF; DNA: TGTGCCAGCAGCGTAGCCCCCGTCGGGGCTAAGCTACCCTACGAGCAGTACTTC
V: TRBV6-1; J: TRBJ2-5; size: once; D: TRBD1; CDR3: CASSQQGGQETQYF; DNA: TGTGCCAGCAGTCAACAGGGGGGTCAAGAGACCCAGTACTTC
V: TRBV12-5; J: TRBJ1-1; size: few; D: -; CDR3: CASGNSGPNTEAFF; DNA: TGTGCTAGTGGTAACTCCGGCCCGAACACTGAAGCTTTCTTT
V: TRBV2; J: TRBJ1-5; size: -; D: -; CDR3: CASGGENQPQHF; DNA: TGTGCCAGCGGCGGGGAGAATCAGCCCCAGCATTTT
V: TRBV7-2; J: TRBJ1-6; size: -; D: -; CDR3: CASSLTPQFDPLHF; DNA: TGTGCCAGCAGCTTAACCCCCCAGTTTGATCCCCTCCACTTT
V: TRBV2; J: TRBJ2-3; size: -; D: -; CDR3: CASRGDTDTQYF; DNA: TGTGCCAGCAGAGGGGACACAGATACGCAGTATTTT
V: TRBV4-1; J: TRBJ1-6; size: few; D: TRBD1; CDR3: CASSRDRGNSPLHF; DNA: TGCGCCAGCAGCCGGGACAGGGGGAATTCACCCCTCCACTTT
V: TRBV9; J: TRBJ2-7; size: -; D: -; CDR3: CASSPRTISYEQYF; DNA: TGTGCCAGCAGCCCACGGACTATTTCCTACGAGCAGTACTTC
V: TRBV6-5; J: TRBJ1-2; size: few; D: TRBD1; CDR3: CASSFGQGNYGYTF; DNA: TGTGCCAGCAGTTTCGGACAGGGAAACTATGGCTACACCTTC
V: TRBV5-1; J: TRBJ1-1; size: once; D: -; CDR3: CASSPNGGNTEAFF; DNA: TGCGCCAGCAGCCCTAACGGGGGGAACACTGAAGCTTTCTTT
V: TRBV25-1; J: TRBJ2-7; size: few; D: -; CDR3: CANARGTYEQYF; DNA: TGTGCCAACGCGAGAGGAACCTACGAGCAGTACTTC
V: TRBV27; J: TRBJ1-2; size: once; D: TRBD1; CDR3: CASSGGQGVYGYTF; DNA: TGTGCCAGCAGTGGGGGACAGGGGGTCTATGGCTACACCTTC
V: TRBV7-8; J: TRBJ2-7; size: -; D: TRBD2; CDR3: CASSLAGGTYEQYF; DNA: TGTGCCAGCAGCTTAGCGGGGGGGACCTACGAGCAGTACTTC
V: TRBV7-2; J: TRBJ2-5; size: -; D: -; CDR3: CASSLDRFQETQYF; DNA: TGTGCCAGCAGCTTAGACAGATTCCAAGAGACCCAGTACTTC
V: TRBV2; J: TRBJ1-2; size: -; D: -; CDR3: CASSEANGRGYTF; DNA: TGTGCCAGCAGTGAAGCGAATGGTCGTGGCTACACCTTC
V: TRBV7-2; J: TRBJ1-6; size: -; D: -; CDR3: CASSLVDSAYNSPLHF; DNA: TGTGCCAGCAGCCTAGTGGACAGCGCCTATAATTCACCCCTCCACTTT
V: TRBV6-5; J: TRBJ1-2; size: -; D: TRBD1; CDR3: CASSYGTGSGYTF; DNA: TGTGCCAGCAGTTACGGGACAGGGTCAGGCTACACCTTC
V: TRBV6-1; J: TRBJ1-6; size: -; D: -; CDR3: CASGGPDSSSPLHF; DNA: TGTGCCAGCGGGGGTCCGGACAGTAGTTCACCCCTCCACTTT
V: TRBV10-3; J: TRBJ2-7; size: once; D: -; CDR3: CAISESGGRNEQYF; DNA: TGTGCCATCAGTGAGTCGGGTGGCAGGAACGAGCAGTACTTC
V: TRBV2; J: TRBJ2-5; size: -; D: TRBD2; CDR3: CASSLSGGQETQYF; DNA: TGTGCCAGCAGCTTGTCGGGGGGGCAAGAGACCCAGTACTTC
V: TRBV7-2; J: TRBJ2-2; size: -; D: -; CDR3: CASSPSGTTGELFF; DNA: TGTGCCAGCAGCCCATCCGGGACCACCGGGGAGCTGTTTTTT
V: TRBV28; J: TRBJ2-7; size: few; D: TRBD2; CDR3: CASRLAGGPYEQYF; DNA: TGTGCCAGCAGGCTTGCGGGGGGGCCCTACGAGCAGTACTTC
V: TRBV7-4; J: TRBJ1-2; size: once; D: -; CDR3: CASSGSTRAARKTYGYTF; DNA: TGTGCCAGCAGCGGATCGACGAGAGCAGCGCGAAAGACCTATGGCTACACCTTC
V: TRBV7-2; J: TRBJ1-6; size: once; D: -; CDR3: CASIQRLGSYNSPLHF; DNA: TGTGCCAGCATACAGCGGCTTGGCTCCTATAATTCACCCCTCCACTTT
V: TRBV7-9; J: TRBJ2-5; size: -; D: -; CDR3: CASSAPPGGMETQYF; DNA: TGTGCCAGCAGCGCCCCTCCCGGGGGTATGGAGACCCAGTACTTC
V: TRBV19; J: TRBJ1-2; size: -; D: -; CDR3: CASSPLTANYGYTF; DNA: TGTGCCAGTAGTCCCCTGACCGCTAACTATGGCTACACCTTC
V: TRBV11-2; J: TRBJ2-1; size: many; D: -; CDR3: CASSLVSSYNEQFF; DNA: TGTGCCAGCAGCCTCGTGAGCTCCTACAATGAGCAGTTCTTC
V: TRBV29-1; J: TRBJ1-1; size: few; D: -; CDR3: CSVIAQGNTEAFF; DNA: TGCAGCGTAATCGCACAGGGTAACACTGAAGCTTTCTTT
V: TRBV14; J: TRBJ2-7; size: few; D: -; CDR3: CASSVSSSYEQYF; DNA: TGTGCCAGCAGCGTCAGCAGCTCCTACGAGCAGTACTTC
V: TRBV2; J: TRBJ1-4; size: -; D: -; CDR3: CASIRGNNEKLFF; DNA: TGTGCCAGCATTCGGGGGAATAATGAAAAACTGTTTTTT
V: TRBV30; J: TRBJ1-2; size: -; D: TRBD1; CDR3: CAWRPQGQANYGYTF; DNA: TGTGCCTGGAGGCCCCAGGGACAGGCTAACTATGGCTACACCTTC
V: TRBV13; J: TRBJ2-2; size: -; D: TRBD1; CDR3: CASSLGRTGSTGELFF; DNA: TGTGCCAGCAGCTTAGGAAGGACAGGGTCCACCGGGGAGCTGTTTTTT
V: TRBV19; J: TRBJ2-5; size: few; D: -; CDR3: CASSISHLQETQYF; DNA: TGTGCCAGTAGTATATCACACCTCCAAGAGACCCAGTACTTC
V: TRBV6-4; J: TRBJ2-2; size: -; D: -; CDR3: CASRRDWWTGELFF; DNA: TGTGCCAGCAGGAGGGACTGGTGGACCGGGGAGCTGTTTTTT
V: TRBV7-9; J: TRBJ2-3; size: -; D: TRBD2; CDR3: CASSRGGAGTDTQYF; DNA: TGTGCCAGCAGCCGCGGGGGGGCCGGCACAGATACGCAGTATTTT
V: TRBV5-4; J: TRBJ2-7; size: -; D: -; CDR3: CASSGGGGPSYEQYF; DNA: TGTGCCAGCAGTGGGGGCGGGGGCCCCAGCTACGAGCAGTACTTC
V: TRBV6-1; J: TRBJ1-2; size: -; D: -; CDR3: CASSDPPDSQYGYTF; DNA: TGTGCCAGCAGTGATCCCCCCGACAGTCAGTATGGCTACACCTTC
V: TRBV19; J: TRBJ1-4; size: -; D: -; CDR3: CASSLGETSTNEKLFF; DNA: TGTGCCAGTAGTCTCGGGGAGACCTCAACTAATGAAAAACTGTTTTTT
V: TRBV20-1; J: TRBJ1-2; size: -; D: -; CDR3: CSAGPGYTF; DNA: TGCAGTGCTGGGCCTGGCTACACCTTC
V: TRBV7-3; J: TRBJ1-6; size: few; D: TRBD1; CDR3: CASSQGQYNSPLHF; DNA: TGTGCCAGCAGCCAGGGACAGTATAATTCACCCCTCCACTTT
V: TRBV7-2; J: TRBJ1-3; size: -; D: -; CDR3: CASSLVQGIGNTIYF; DNA: TGTGCCAGCAGCTTAGTCCAGGGCATCGGAAACACCATATATTTT
V: TRBV5-8; J: TRBJ1-5; size: once; D: TRBD1; CDR3: CASRDTGQGPQPQHF; DNA: TGTGCCAGCAGAGATACGGGACAGGGGCCTCAGCCCCAGCATTTT